This TCR beta chain came from a study of T-cell memory formation after mild COVID-19. As to this clonotype: Its antigen remains unknown.

V lost 4 bases and J 3 bases, leaving 10 bases between the germline ends. The CDR3 runs 14 residues. Germline V gives CDR1 SGHRS, CDR2 YFSETQ. 5'RACE primed at constant segments yielded TCR alpha and TCR beta cDNA libraries bearing sample barcodes and UMIs. MiXCR was run by TCRdb on the 5' RACE reads, yielding one entry per CDR3 protein. The sample lists approximately 99,000 distinct CDR3 sequences, 18% seen once, with less than 6% in the top ten. Study conclusions and caveats: Clones which contracted sat mainly in CM and EM if CD4+, and in EMRA if CD8+. Researchers could not confirm that second-wave clones peaking on day 37 targeted SARS-CoV-2.

This sequence joins TRBV5-1 and TRBJ2-2; D remains unclear. Sequenced sample: PBMCs or a T cell subset sorted from them (not recorded which). The sequence derives from a man younger than 35 who had mild COVID-19 (a few samples of this study predate the infection). Cell type and time point are not known. The CDR3 DNA sequence: TGCGCCAGCAGCCCTAAGGCTTACACCGGGGAGCTGTTTTTT. It translates to CASSPKAYTGELFF.